Given below is one T cell receptor beta chain in context. Its antigen is unidentified. Germline V gives CDR1 MGHDK, CDR2 SYGVNS. CDR3 length: 14 amino acids. V lost 3 bases and J lost 9, with 14 bases in between. As handled by the study authors: TCRs per sample had a median of roughly 93,000 and ranged from about 23,224 to 690,600. TCRdb processed the RACE reads anew with MiXCR; each CDR3 protein has one entry. These V and J calls derive from TCRdb rather than the authors' analysis. The data contain more than 110,000 distinct CDR3 sequences, roughly 10% of them seen just once; the ten biggest clones take up around 1.4%. This record belongs to a study of human T cells and chemical hapten exposure. Looking at the study overall: Donors were sensitized with 2% DPC on the upper inner arm. Findings and limits, study-wide: Expanded TCRs produced significantly more large CDR3 similarity clusters than controls did.

Time point here: patch test 2, 6 weeks after DPC sensitization. Documented treatment: therapeutic diphenylcyclopropenone sensitization with weekly scalp DPC. Blood sampling preceded each patch test application. This material consisted of whole blood, taken in connection with sensitization to the hapten diphenylcyclopropenone (DPC). V usage is TRBV25-1 and J usage is TRBJ2-2; no definite D call. The origin of this receptor is a woman between 50 and 59 years old with alopecia areata. Some clones in this sample may be carry-over from other donors' samples. The CDR3 spells CASSDGSVLRELFF. CDR3 coding DNA: TGTGCCAGCAGTGATGGTAGTGTTCTTCGGGAGCTGTTTTTT.